This TCR beta chain was captured by sequencing in a study of monozygotic twins with cystic fibrosis. General study results and limits: Unrelated CF individuals shared fewer identical clonotypes than monozygotic CF twins. Median Simpson clonality of 0.0095 suggested naive T cells predominated. Shared CDR3 numbers were not associated with age, concordance or severity.

Comment on this clone: Its antigen is still unknown.

Clones were sequenced by immunoSEQ multiplex PCR, and TCRdb holds only the in-frame ones, with some missing. The sample contains tens of thousands of clones, less than 98% of which appear only once. CDR3 length equals 15 residues. Germline CDR1 GTSNPN, CDR2 SVGIG (reference sequence). Trimming stripped 0 bases from V and 5 bases from J, with 16 bases between. Sequenced input: blood. The chain is built from TRBV30 and TRBJ1-2; unclear D gene. The receptor was derived from a girl between 10 and 17 years old with cystic fibrosis. CDR3 residues: CAWSVGSNSWYGYTF. Here the CDR3 DNA reads TGTGCCTGGAGTGTCGGGAGTAACAGTTGGTATGGCTACACCTTC.